Below are 3 T cell receptor beta chains sequenced from a single sample in a study of T-cell reconstitution after alpha-beta-depleted transplantation in children. Using unique molecular identifiers, the investigators prepared the TCRbeta library. TCRdb analysed the PCR reads with MiXCR anew, one entry per CDR3 protein. This sample has 360,000 or so distinct CDR3 sequences, with roughly 20% found just once. The sequencing here drew on PBMCs from the stem cell graft donor, taken from the stem cell graft. These receptors all stem from a human donor who donated a stem cell graft to a child with acute myeloid leukemia.

In this sample, this clonotype turned up a few times. The chain joins TRBV7-8 to TRBJ2-1; weak D call: TRBD2 (5 bases). The CDR3 has 19 amino acids. V shed 4 bases and J shed 7 bases, with 29 bases lying between them. CDR1 SGHVS and CDR2 FQNEAQ come from the germline V gene. This chain's CDR3 is CASSSRPGDERLTRNEQFF. CDR3 bases: TGTGCCAGCAGCTCCCGCCCGGGTGACGAGCGGTTAACCAGGAATGAGCAGTTCTTC.

This clonotype was counted many times. The V gene is TRBV4-1, the J gene TRBJ2-3; TRBD2 agrees at 12 bases. After removal of 3 bases from V and 5 bases from J, the junction contained 3 bases not matched to a gene. The CDR3 totals 15 residues. CDR1 and CDR2 from the germline V gene are MGHRA and YSYEKL. CDR3 coding DNA: TGCGCCAGCAGCCATCAACTAGCGGGAGGAGATACGCAGTATTTT. Protein: CASSHQLAGGDTQYF.

The chain uses TRBV29-1 and TRBJ2-7; weak D call: TRBD1 (6 bases). Deletions cut 7 bases from V and 0 bases from J, with 13 bases between. The germline V gene has CDR1 SQVTM and CDR2 ANQGSEA. The length of the CDR3 is 13 residues. The CDR3 region is CSARQASSYEQYF. The CDR3, as DNA: TGCAGCGCGAGACAGGCGTCCTCCTACGAGCAGTACTTC.